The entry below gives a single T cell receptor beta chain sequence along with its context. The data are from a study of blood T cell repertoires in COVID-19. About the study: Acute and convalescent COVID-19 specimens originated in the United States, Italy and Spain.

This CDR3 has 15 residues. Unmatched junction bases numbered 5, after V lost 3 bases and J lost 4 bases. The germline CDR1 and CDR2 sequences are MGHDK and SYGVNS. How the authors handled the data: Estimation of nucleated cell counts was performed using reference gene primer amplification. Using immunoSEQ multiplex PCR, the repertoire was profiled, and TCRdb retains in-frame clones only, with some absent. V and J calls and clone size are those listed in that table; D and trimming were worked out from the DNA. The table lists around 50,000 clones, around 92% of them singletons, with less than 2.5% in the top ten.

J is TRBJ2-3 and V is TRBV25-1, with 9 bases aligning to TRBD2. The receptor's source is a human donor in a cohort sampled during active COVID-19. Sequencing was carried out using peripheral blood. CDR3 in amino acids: CASSEGGGDPDTQYF. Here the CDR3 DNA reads TGTGCCAGCAGTGAGGGCGGGGGGGACCCAGATACGCAGTATTTT.